The 21 T cell receptor beta chains below were found in one sample sequenced in a study of blood T cell repertoires in COVID-19. Data came from immunoSEQ multiplex PCR; TCRdb stores just in-frame clones and leaves some out. The top ten clones hold about 5.7% of a sample with about 190,000 clones, roughly four fifths of them seen once. Sequencing input: peripheral blood. These receptors originate from a woman aged 40 to 50 with acute or convalescent COVID-19.

The J gene is TRBJ2-5, the V gene TRBV27; perhaps TRBD1 as D (9 bases). The V and J ends lost 3 bases and 4 bases respectively, with 15 bases between them. Looked up from germline, CDR1 is MNHEY and CDR2 is SMNVEV (reference sequence). This CDR3 is built from 15 residues. CDR3 DNA: TGTGCCAGCAGTTTCGGGACAGGGACTAGAGAGACCCAGTACTTC. Protein product: CASSFGTGTRETQYF.

The chain is built from TRBV7-2 and TRBJ2-7; D gene unclear. Germline V gives CDR1 SGHTA, CDR2 FQGNSA. V was cut by 2 bases and J by 0 bases, with 11 bases left in between. The CDR3 has 15 residues. CDR3 region: CASSLRQAPSYEQYF. The CDR3 DNA reads as TGTGCCAGCAGCTTAAGGCAGGCTCCCTCCTACGAGCAGTACTTC. Variable domain in full (rest from reference TRBV7-2 and TRBJ2-7): GAGVSQSPSNKVTEKGKDVELRCDPISGHTALYWYRQSLGQGLEFLIYFQGNSAPDKSGLPSDRFSAERTGGSVSTLTIQRTQQEDSAVYLCASSLRQAPSYEQYFGPGTRLTVT.

The chain has TRBV12-5 and TRBJ2-1, with 10 bases aligning to TRBD2. V gave up 2 bases and J gave up 2 bases; unmatched junction bases: 9. This CDR3 region has 18 residues. The germline V gene has CDR1 LGHNT and CDR2 FRNRAP. The DNA for the CDR3 is TGTGCTAGTGGTTTGTCGACCCTAGCGGGAGCTACCTACAATGAGCAGTTCTTC. The encoded protein is CASGLSTLAGATYNEQFF.

This clone was counted once. The CDR3 nucleotides are TGTGCCAGCAGCCTAACAGTTAACACTGAAGCTTTCTTT. Translation gives CASSLTVNTEAFF. This chain links TRBV3-1 (or the pseudogene TRBV3-2) with TRBJ1-1; D gene uncertain. Trimming removed 4 bases at V and 2 bases at J, with 8 bases between. CDR1 LGHDT and CDR2 YNNKEL come from the germline V gene (reference sequence). The CDR3 covers 13 residues.

The chain employs TRBV27 and TRBJ2-1; 8 positions agree with TRBD1. The CDR3 runs to 17 residues. The V and J ends lost 4 bases and 0 bases, in that order; junction bases with no gene match: 8. The germline gives CDR1 MNHEY, CDR2 SMNVEV (reference sequence). As DNA, the CDR3 is TGTGCCAGCAGTTCACAAACAGGGGGGAGCTCCTACAATGAGCAGTTCTTC. Translation: CASSSQTGGSSYNEQFF.

The rearrangement links TRBV9 to TRBJ2-3; 8 positions agree with TRBD2. From germline, CDR1 is SGDLS and CDR2 YYNGEE. The trim removed 5 bases at V and 6 bases at J, leaving 5 bases unmatched. This CDR3 is built from 13 residues. The CDR3 sequence is CASRESGGDTQYF. CDR3 bases: TGTGCCAGCAGGGAGAGCGGGGGTGATACGCAGTATTTT.

V is TRBV6-5 and J is TRBJ1-5; a possible D gene is TRBD1 (5 bases). Germline lookup yields CDR1 MNHEY and CDR2 SVGAGI. Trimming stripped 5 bases from V and 2 bases from J, with 13 bases between. CDR3 size: 15 residues. The CDR3 spells CASSRVGVGNQPQHF. The CDR3 coding sequence is TGTGCCAGCAGTCGCGTAGGGGTGGGCAATCAGCCCCAGCATTTT.

The chain carries TRBV5-5 and TRBJ2-7; 7 bases agree with TRBD1. Germline-derived CDR1 and CDR2 are SGHKS and YYEKEE (reference sequence). The CDR3 loop spans 15 amino acids. V gave up 4 bases and J gave up 0 bases; unmatched junction bases: 7. The CDR3 nucleotides read TGTGCCAGCAGCGCACAGGGGTCGAGCTCCTACGAGCAGTACTTC. Protein: CASSAQGSSSYEQYF. The entire variable domain, with the rest obtained from reference TRBV5-5 and TRBJ2-7, is as follows: DAGVTQSPTHLIKTRGQQVTLRCSPISGHKSVSWYQQVLGQGPQFIFQYYEKEERGRGNFPDRFSARQFPNYSSELNVNALLLGDSALYLCASSAQGSSSYEQYFGPGTRLTVT.

The rearrangement links TRBV6-2 or TRBV6-3 to TRBJ1-6; 7 bases agree with TRBD1. Germline V lookup: CDR1 MNHEY, CDR2 SVGEGT. The CDR3 has 17 residues. J gave up 6 bases and V 6 bases, and 14 bases lay outside the gene matches. CDR3 region: CASSPDRAGHSNSPLHF. As DNA, the CDR3 is TGTGCCAGCAGCCCTGACAGGGCGGGACATTCTAATTCACCCCTCCACTTT.

This clone was counted a single time. The chain carries TRBV6-1 and TRBJ2-5; maybe TRBD2 (5 bases). Germline V lookup: CDR1 MNHNS, CDR2 SASEGT. The CDR3 covers 15 residues. V was clipped by 1 base and J by 4 bases, with 13 bases between them. CDR3 residues: CASSEGTSGGETQYF. The DNA for the CDR3 is TGTGCCAGCAGTGAAGGCACGTCAGGAGGAGAGACCCAGTACTTC.

The V gene is TRBV2, the J gene TRBJ1-6; 10 positions match TRBD1. CDR1 and CDR2 (germline): SNHLY, FYNNEI. Germline trimming cut 4 bases from V and 4 bases from J; bases unmatched to any gene: 4. CDR3 length equals 16 residues. The CDR3 nucleotides are TGTGCCAGCAGTGCGCAGGGACAGGGGTATAATTCACCCCTCCACTTT. Translation gives CASSAQGQGYNSPLHF. Complete variable domain (other parts from reference TRBV2 and TRBJ1-6): EPEVTQTPSHQVTQMGQEVILRCVPISNHLYFYWYRQILGQKVEFLVSFYNNEISEKSEIFDDQFSVERPDGSNFTLKIRSTKLEDSAMYFCASSAQGQGYNSPLHFGNGTRLTVT.

V usage is TRBV6-5 and J usage is TRBJ1-4; D remains ambiguous. Germline CDR1 and CDR2: MNHEY and SVGAGI. Trimming pared 3 bases from V and 12 bases from J, leaving 11 bases between. This CDR3 comprises 12 residues. The CDR3 region has the DNA TGTGCCAGCAGTTATGTGGGGAGGGAACTGTTTTTT. It is translated as CASSYVGRELFF.

The chain has TRBV3-1 (or the pseudogene TRBV3-2) and TRBJ2-1, with D perhaps TRBD2 (5 bases). This CDR3 region has 14 residues. Germline values: CDR1 LGHDT, CDR2 YNNKEL (reference sequence). The V end lost 4 bases, the J end lost 9 bases, and 16 bases lay between the germline ends. The CDR3 region has the DNA TGTGCCAGCAGCCCCCACCCGGGGTCCGGTGAGCAGTTCTTC. As protein: CASSPHPGSGEQFF.

The gene calls are TRBV19 and TRBJ1-5; D is perhaps TRBD1 (5 bases). The CDR3 is 15 residues long. Germline lookup yields CDR1 LNHDA and CDR2 SQIVND (reference sequence). The V gene lost 0 bases and the J gene lost 5 bases, with 11 bases spanning the gap. DNA for the CDR3: TGTGCCAGTAGTATAGATTCAGGGATCGATCAGCCCCAGCATTTT. It specifies CASSIDSGIDQPQHF.

This chain joins TRBV19 and TRBJ1-5; D is unclear. Trimming took 7 bases from V and 2 from J, leaving 18 bases between them. CDR3 length equals 16 residues. The germline gives CDR1 LNHDA, CDR2 SQIVND (reference sequence). For the CDR3, the DNA is TGTGCCAGTATCCCAAAAGGCGAGCGCCGCAATCAGCCCCAGCATTTT. It yields the protein CASIPKGERRNQPQHF.

The chain carries TRBV28 and TRBJ1-5; unclear D gene. The CDR3 spans 14 residues. Germline CDR1 is MDHEN and CDR2 is SYDVKM. V shed 6 bases and J shed 0 bases, with 9 bases lying between them. The CDR3 protein is CASSPVYSNQPQHF. In nucleotides, the CDR3 is TGTGCCAGCAGCCCGGTCTATAGCAATCAGCCCCAGCATTTT.

This chain joins TRBV6-5 and TRBJ2-1, with unresolved D. The CDR3 contains 12 residues. Deletions cut 6 bases from V and 12 bases from J, with 15 bases between. CDR1 and CDR2 from the germline V gene are MNHEY and SVGAGI. The CDR3 DNA sequence: TGTGCCAGCAGCGAGGCTTACGTTGGGCAGTTCTTC. This sequence encodes CASSEAYVGQFF.

The V gene is TRBV27, the J gene TRBJ1-6, with D possibly TRBD1 on 6 matching bases. CDR1 and CDR2 (germline): MNHEY, SMNVEV (reference sequence). The CDR3 covers 15 residues. Trimming left V 2 bases short and J 10 bases short, with 15 bases between. In DNA form, the CDR3 reads TGTGCCAGCAGTTTAGGGAACAGGGTGGGATCACCCCTCCACTTT. Protein sequence: CASSLGNRVGSPLHF.

V and J are TRBV5-1 and TRBJ2-1, with 7 positions matching TRBD2. The V segment lost 7 bases and the J segment 4 bases; nucleotides outside the gene matches: 11. The CDR3 length is 15 residues. Germline V gene data show CDR1 as SGHRS and CDR2 as YFSETQ. Written as DNA, the CDR3 is TGCGCCAGCTGGATCGGGGCTAGCGGATACAATGAGCAGTTCTTC. This translates into CASWIGASGYNEQFF.

The chain has TRBV9 and TRBJ1-6; 7 nucleotides line up with TRBD1. This CDR3 contains 14 residues. The ends lost 6 bases at V and 7 bases at J; junction bases unmatched: 7. Per germline, CDR1 SGDLS and CDR2 YYNGEE. CDR3 nucleotide sequence: TGTGCCAGCAATCAGGGGGGCGTGAATTCACCCCTCCACTTT. Amino acids: CASNQGGVNSPLHF.

The V call is TRBV27, the J call TRBJ2-1; 9 bases match TRBD2. J was trimmed by 4 bases and V by 6 bases; bases with no gene match: 10. The V gene's germline CDR1 is MNHEY and CDR2 SMNVEV (reference sequence). The CDR3 sequence is 16 residues long. The CDR3 DNA follows: TGTGCCAGCAGCCCCTTGCTAGCGGGACTTTACAATGAGCAGTTCTTC. Amino acid sequence: CASSPLLAGLYNEQFF.